Following are 3 T cell receptor beta chains from one sample sequenced in a study of blood T cell repertoires in COVID-19. The repertoire was sequenced with immunoSEQ multiplex PCR; TCRdb's copy has only in-frame clones and lacks some. This table has 150,000 to 200,000 clones, nearly 90% appearing once. Source material: peripheral blood. These receptors came from a man aged 18 to 29 who had recovered from COVID-19.

This chain uses TRBV19 with TRBJ1-5; 9 bases line up with TRBD1. The length of the CDR3 is 18 residues. V trimming: 5 bases; J trimming: 0 bases; junction bases outside the gene matches: 11. The germline gives CDR1 LNHDA, CDR2 SQIVND (reference sequence). This chain's CDR3 is CASSVTGTGTNSNQPQHF. The CDR3 DNA follows: TGTGCCAGTAGTGTTACCGGGACAGGGACTAATAGCAATCAGCCCCAGCATTTT.

This chain uses TRBV6-5 with TRBJ1-5; 7 bases align to TRBD1. V shed 5 bases, J shed 3 bases, and the junction held 7 bases outside the gene matches. The germline V gene has CDR1 MNHEY and CDR2 SVGAGI. This CDR3 has 15 amino acids. CDR3 sequence reads: CASSLGGQLNQPQHF. The CDR3 region has the DNA TGTGCCAGCAGTCTCGGGGGACAGCTCAATCAGCCCCAGCATTTT.

This clone was observed once. The chain recombines TRBV9 with TRBJ2-3; weak D call: TRBD1 (5 bases). Germline V gene data show CDR1 as SGDLS and CDR2 as YYNGEE. This CDR3 region has 13 residues. The V end was cut by 3 bases, the J end by 6 bases, with 11 bases between. The CDR3 coding sequence is TGTGCCAGCAGCGCTGACAGACCCGATACGCAGTATTTT. Its protein product is CASSADRPDTQYF. The variable domain in full, with the rest retrieved from reference TRBV9 and TRBJ2-3, is DSGVTQTPKHLITATGQRVTLRCSPRSGDLSVYWYQQSLDQGLQFLIQYYNGEERAKGNILERFSAQQFPDLHSELNLSSLELGDSALYFCASSADRPDTQYFGPGTRLTVL.